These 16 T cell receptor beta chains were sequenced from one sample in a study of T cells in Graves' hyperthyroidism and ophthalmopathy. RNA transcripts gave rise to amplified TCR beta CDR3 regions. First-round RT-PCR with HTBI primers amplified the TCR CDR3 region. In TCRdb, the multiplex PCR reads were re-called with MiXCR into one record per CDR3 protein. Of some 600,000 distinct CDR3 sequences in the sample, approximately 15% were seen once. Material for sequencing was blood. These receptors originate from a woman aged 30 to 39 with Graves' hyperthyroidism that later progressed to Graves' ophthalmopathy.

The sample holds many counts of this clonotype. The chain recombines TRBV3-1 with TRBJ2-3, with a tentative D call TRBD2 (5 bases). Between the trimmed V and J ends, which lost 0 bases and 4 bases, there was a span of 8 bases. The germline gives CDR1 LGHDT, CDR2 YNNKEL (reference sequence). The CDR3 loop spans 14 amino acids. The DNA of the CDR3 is TGTGCCAGCAGCCAAGATTACGGGGCAGATACGCAGTATTTT. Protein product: CASSQDYGADTQYF.

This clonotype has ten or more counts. The CDR3 DNA sequence: TGTGCCAGCAGACTATGGACAGGGGACAATCAGCCCCAGCATTTT. Protein product: CASRLWTGDNQPQHF. The rearrangement links TRBV27 to TRBJ1-5; 9 bases agree with TRBD1. The CDR3 length is 15 residues. V gave up 6 bases and J gave up 3 bases; unmatched junction bases: 6. The germline gives CDR1 MNHEY, CDR2 SMNVEV (reference sequence).

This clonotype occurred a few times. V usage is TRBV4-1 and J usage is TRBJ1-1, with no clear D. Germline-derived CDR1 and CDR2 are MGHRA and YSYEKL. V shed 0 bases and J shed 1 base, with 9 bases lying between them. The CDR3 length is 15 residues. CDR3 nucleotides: TGCGCCAGCAGCCAAGACTCGCCTGCGAACACTGAAGCTTTCTTT. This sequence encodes CASSQDSPANTEAFF.

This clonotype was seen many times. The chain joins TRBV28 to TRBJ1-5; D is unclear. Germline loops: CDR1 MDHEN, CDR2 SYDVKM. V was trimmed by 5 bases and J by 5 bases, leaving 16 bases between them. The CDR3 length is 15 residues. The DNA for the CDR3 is TGTGCCAGCAGTCCCCCTGTAGACTGGCATCAGCCCCAGCATTTT. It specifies CASSPPVDWHQPQHF.

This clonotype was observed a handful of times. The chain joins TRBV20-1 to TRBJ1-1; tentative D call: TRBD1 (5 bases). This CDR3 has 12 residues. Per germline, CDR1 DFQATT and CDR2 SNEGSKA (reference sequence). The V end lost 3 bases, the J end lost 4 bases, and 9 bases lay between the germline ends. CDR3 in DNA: TGCAGTGCTAGGCCGGGGGGCACTGAAGCTTTCTTT. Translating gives CSARPGGTEAFF.

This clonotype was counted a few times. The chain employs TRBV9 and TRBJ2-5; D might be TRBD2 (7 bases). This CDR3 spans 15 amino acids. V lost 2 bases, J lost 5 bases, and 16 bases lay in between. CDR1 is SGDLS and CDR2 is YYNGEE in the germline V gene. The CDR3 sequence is CASSVGLGGGETQYF. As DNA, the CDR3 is TGTGCCAGCAGCGTCGGACTAGGGGGTGGGGAGACCCAGTACTTC.

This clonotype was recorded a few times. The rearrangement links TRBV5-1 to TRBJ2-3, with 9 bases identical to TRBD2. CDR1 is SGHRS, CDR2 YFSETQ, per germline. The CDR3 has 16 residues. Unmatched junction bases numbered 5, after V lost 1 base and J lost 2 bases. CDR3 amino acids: CASSLKAGGPTDTQYF. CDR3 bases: TGCGCCAGCAGCTTGAAAGCGGGAGGACCCACAGATACGCAGTATTTT.

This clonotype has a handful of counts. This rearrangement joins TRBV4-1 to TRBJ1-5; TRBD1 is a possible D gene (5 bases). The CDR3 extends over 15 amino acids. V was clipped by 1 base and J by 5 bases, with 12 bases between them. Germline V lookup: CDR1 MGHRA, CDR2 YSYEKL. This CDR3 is CASSQVRDGYQPQHF. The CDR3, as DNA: TGCGCCAGCAGCCAAGTCCGGGACGGATATCAGCCCCAGCATTTT.

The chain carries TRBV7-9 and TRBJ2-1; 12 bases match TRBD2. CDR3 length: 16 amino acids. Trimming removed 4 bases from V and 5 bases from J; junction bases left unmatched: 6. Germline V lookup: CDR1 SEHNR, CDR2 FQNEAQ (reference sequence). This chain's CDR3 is CASSSTSGSTNNEQFF. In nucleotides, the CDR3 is TGTGCCAGCAGCTCGACTAGCGGGAGTACAAACAATGAGCAGTTCTTC.

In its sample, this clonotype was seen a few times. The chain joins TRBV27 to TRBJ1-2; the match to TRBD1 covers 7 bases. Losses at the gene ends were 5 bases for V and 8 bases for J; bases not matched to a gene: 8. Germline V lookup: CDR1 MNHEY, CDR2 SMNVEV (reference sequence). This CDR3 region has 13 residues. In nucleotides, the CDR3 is TGTGCCAGCAGTATGGGACAGTTGAGGGGCTACACCTTC. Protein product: CASSMGQLRGYTF.

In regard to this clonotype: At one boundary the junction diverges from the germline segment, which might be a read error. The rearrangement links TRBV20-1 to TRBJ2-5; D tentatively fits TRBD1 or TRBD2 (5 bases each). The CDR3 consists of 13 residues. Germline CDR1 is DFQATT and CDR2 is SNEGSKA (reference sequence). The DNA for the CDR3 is TGCAGTGCTCCGGGACCGACCCAAGAGACCCAGCACTTC. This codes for CSAPGPTQETQHF.

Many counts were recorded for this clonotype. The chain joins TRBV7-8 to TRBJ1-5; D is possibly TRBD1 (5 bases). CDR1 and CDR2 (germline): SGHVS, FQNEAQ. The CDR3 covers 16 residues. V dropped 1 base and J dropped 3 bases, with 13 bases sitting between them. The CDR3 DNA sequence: TGTGCCAGCAGCTTAGGGGGGAGGCAGTCCAATCAGCCCCAGCATTTT. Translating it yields CASSLGGRQSNQPQHF. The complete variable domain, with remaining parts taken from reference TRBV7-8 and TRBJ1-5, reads GAGVSQSPRYKVAKRGQDVALRCDPISGHVSLFWYQQALGQGPEFLTYFQNEAQLDKSGLPSDRFFAERPEGSVSTLKIQRTQQEDSAVYLCASSLGGRQSNQPQHFGDGTRLSIL.

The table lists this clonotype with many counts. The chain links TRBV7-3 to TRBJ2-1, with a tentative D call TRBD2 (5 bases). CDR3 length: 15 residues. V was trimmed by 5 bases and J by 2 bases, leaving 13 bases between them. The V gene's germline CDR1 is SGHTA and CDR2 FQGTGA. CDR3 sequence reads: CASSVDAEAYNEQFF. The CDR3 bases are TGTGCCAGCAGCGTAGATGCGGAGGCCTACAATGAGCAGTTCTTC.

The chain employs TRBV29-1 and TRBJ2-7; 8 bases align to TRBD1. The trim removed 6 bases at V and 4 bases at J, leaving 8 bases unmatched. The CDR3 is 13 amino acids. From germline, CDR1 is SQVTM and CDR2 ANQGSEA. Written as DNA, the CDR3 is TGCAGCGTCCGGACAGGGACAAGGTACGAGCAGTACTTC. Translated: CSVRTGTRYEQYF.

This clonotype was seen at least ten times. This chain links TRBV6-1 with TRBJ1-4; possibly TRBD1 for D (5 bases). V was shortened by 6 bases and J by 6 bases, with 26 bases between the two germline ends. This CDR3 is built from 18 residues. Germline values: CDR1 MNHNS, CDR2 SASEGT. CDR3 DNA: TGTGCCAGCAGGGATCAGTATTATAGCGGGGCATTTGATGAAAAACTGTTTTTT. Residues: CASRDQYYSGAFDEKLFF.

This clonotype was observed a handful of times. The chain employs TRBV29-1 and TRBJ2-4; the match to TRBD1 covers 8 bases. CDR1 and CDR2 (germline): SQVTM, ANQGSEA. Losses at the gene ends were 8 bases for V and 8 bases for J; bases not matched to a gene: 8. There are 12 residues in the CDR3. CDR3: CSTSQGVDIQYF. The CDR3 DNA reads TGCAGCACCTCACAGGGGGTTGACATTCAGTACTTC.